The rows below give T cell receptor beta chains drawn from one sample of a study of T cells in Graves' hyperthyroidism and ophthalmopathy. A single record per CDR3 protein comes from TCRdb applying MiXCR to the multiplex PCR reads. The sample consists of about 560,000 distinct CDR3 sequences, 15% to 17% of them appearing once. Sequenced input: blood. The receptors derive from a woman aged 25-40 years with Graves' hyperthyroidism. The CDR3 runs from the conserved cysteine through the conserved F or W. The D gene is left open where the match is weak. Size tells how often a clone was seen (once, few, many) or the class of an expanded clone, and some rows leave it out.

many TRBJ1-2 TRBV5-1 NA CASSLDSDNQIYGYTF TGCGCCAGCAGCTTGGATTCGGACAACCAGATCTATGGCTACACCTTC
NA TRBJ1-2 TRBV20-1 TRBD1 CSVGTGFGYGYTF TGCAGCGTCGGGACAGGGTTCGGCTATGGCTACACCTTC
NA TRBJ1-3 TRBV9 NA CASSVGDSGNTIYF TGTGCCAGCAGCGTAGGGGACTCTGGAAACACCATATATTTT
NA TRBJ1-2 TRBV27 NA CASSLSLGSGNYGYTF TGTGCCAGCAGTTTATCCCTCGGCAGTGGCAACTATGGCTACACCTTC
NA TRBJ2-7 TRBV4-1 TRBD2 CASSLGLAGARYEQYF TGCGCCAGCAGCCTAGGACTAGCGGGAGCTCGCTACGAGCAGTACTTC
NA TRBJ2-1 TRBV2 TRBD2 CASSVRAGRGYNEQFF TGTGCCAGCAGTGTGAGGGCGGGGAGGGGCTACAATGAGCAGTTCTTC
many TRBJ2-7 TRBV6-2/TRBV6-3 TRBD2 CASGGASGAYEQYF TGTGCCAGCGGCGGAGCTAGCGGGGCCTACGAGCAGTACTTC
NA TRBJ1-3 TRBV7-2 NA CAGSSHSSGNTIYF TGTGCCGGCAGCTCCCATAGCTCTGGAAACACCATATATTTT
many TRBJ2-3 TRBV20-1 TRBD2 CSARKIAGVKDTQYF TGCAGTGCTAGAAAAATAGCGGGAGTTAAAGATACGCAGTATTTT
few TRBJ1-4 TRBV28 NA CASSGYRKLFF TGTGCCAGCTCAGGGTACCGAAAACTGTTTTTT
NA TRBJ2-6 TRBV9 TRBD2 CASIFKLTMGASGRLYGANVLTF TGTGCCAGCATCTTTAAATTAACTATGGGGGCTAGCGGGAGGCTATATGGGGCCAACGTCCTGACTTTC
many TRBJ2-1 TRBV12-3/TRBV12-4 NA CASSRESSYNEQFF TGTGCCAGCAGCCGCGAATCCTCCTACAATGAGCAGTTCTTC
NA TRBJ2-1 TRBV9 TRBD2 CASSALTSRTSGTISGEQFF TGTGCCAGCAGCGCTCTAACTAGCAGAACTAGCGGGACCATAAGCGGTGAGCAGTTCTTC
NA TRBJ2-1 TRBV20-1 TRBD2 CSANSGRTDEQFF TGCAGTGCTAATAGCGGGAGAACAGATGAGCAGTTCTTC
many TRBJ2-7 TRBV6-1 TRBD2 CASSEPIFAGDEQYF TGTGCCAGCAGTGAACCAATCTTTGCGGGAGACGAGCAGTACTTC
NA TRBJ2-1 TRBV30 NA CAWTPEDDEQFF TGTGCCTGGACCCCCGAAGACGATGAGCAGTTCTTC
few TRBJ2-7 TRBV5-1 TRBD2 CASSWGLATQLGEQYF TGCGCCAGCAGCTGGGGACTAGCGACCCAGCTTGGGGAGCAGTACTTC
NA TRBJ2-7 TRBV6-2/TRBV6-3 NA CASSYSVHSSYEQYF TGTGCCAGCAGTTATTCTGTGCACAGCTCCTACGAGCAGTACTTC
NA TRBJ2-1 TRBV20-1 TRBD2 CSASGQAGGLDEQFF TGCAGTGCTAGCGGGCAAGCGGGAGGGCTCGATGAGCAGTTCTTC
few TRBJ1-1 TRBV18 NA CASSRDAKNTEAFF TGTGCCAGCTCAAGGGACGCCAAGAACACTGAAGCTTTCTTT
few TRBJ2-5 TRBV7-3 NA CASNPGGSDQETQYF TGTGCCAGCAACCCCGGCGGGTCCGACCAAGAGACCCAGTACTTC
many TRBJ2-1 TRBV5-1 TRBD2 CASSATGLDYNEQFF TGCGCCAGCAGCGCGACGGGACTAGACTACAATGAGCAGTTCTTC
few TRBJ2-7 TRBV6-5 NA CASSYLGEDYEQYF TGTGCCAGCAGTTACCTCGGGGAGGACTACGAGCAGTACTTC
many TRBJ1-1 TRBV24-1 NA CATSDYQNTEAFF TGTGCCACCAGTGATTATCAGAACACTGAAGCTTTCTTT
few TRBJ2-1 TRBV28 NA CASLTDYNEQFF TGTGCCAGCTTGACGGATTACAATGAGCAGTTCTTC
few TRBJ1-6 TRBV9 NA CASSLDPEATDLYNSPLHF TGTGCCAGCAGCCTAGATCCGGAGGCCACGGACCTATATAATTCACCCCTCCACTTT
few TRBJ2-1 TRBV3-1 NA CASSPRENYNEQFF TGTGCCAGCAGCCCTCGGGAGAACTACAATGAGCAGTTCTTC
many TRBJ1-2 TRBV20-1 TRBD1 CSARLQDRVVGYTF TGCAGTGCTAGATTGCAGGACAGGGTTGTGGGCTACACCTTC
NA TRBJ2-2 TRBV20-1 NA CSARGGGGNTGELFF TGCAGTGCTAGAGGGGGGGGCGGGAACACCGGGGAGCTGTTTTTT
many TRBJ2-7 TRBV6-1 NA CASSEESYEQYF TGTGCCAGCAGCGAGGAATCCTACGAGCAGTACTTC
many TRBJ2-1 TRBV2 NA CASSGWVAPGEQFF TGTGCCAGCAGTGGGTGGGTAGCGCCTGGGGAGCAGTTCTTC
NA TRBJ2-3 TRBV3-1 TRBD2 CASSRRLAGAPDTQYF TGTGCCAGCAGTCGAAGACTAGCGGGAGCTCCAGATACGCAGTATTTT
NA TRBJ2-3 TRBV20-1 NA CSASGSRGWGPSTDTQYF TGCAGTGCTAGCGGGAGTCGGGGATGGGGCCCTAGCACAGATACGCAGTATTTT
NA TRBJ2-5 TRBV20-1 TRBD2 CSARDFGTSGREETQYF TGCAGTGCTAGAGATTTTGGGACTAGCGGGAGGGAAGAGACCCAGTACTTC
few TRBJ1-5 TRBV6-1 NA CASSDARSADNNQPQHF TGTGCCAGCAGTGACGCGAGAAGCGCTGACAACAATCAGCCCCAGCATTTT
NA TRBJ2-7 TRBV28 NA CASSLFWDTSGQYF TGTGCCAGCAGTTTGTTTTGGGACACCAGCGGGCAGTACTTC
many TRBJ2-7 TRBV7-2 TRBD1 CASSEQGLISYEQYF TGTGCCAGCAGCGAACAGGGGTTGATCTCCTACGAGCAGTACTTC
many TRBJ1-1 TRBV6-5 NA CASSYSNTGMNTEAFF TGTGCCAGCAGTTACTCGAATACAGGGATGAACACTGAAGCTTTCTTT
few TRBJ1-3 TRBV12-3/TRBV12-4 NA CASSLRNSGNTIYF TGTGCCAGCAGTTTAAGGAACTCTGGAAACACCATATATTTT
NA TRBJ1-6 TRBV27 NA CASSLFGQNLNSYNSPLHF TGTGCCAGCAGTTTGTTTGGACAGAATTTAAACTCCTATAATTCACCCCTCCACTTT
NA TRBJ2-2 TRBV5-1 NA CASSFARGNTGELFF TGCGCCAGCAGCTTCGCCAGGGGGAACACCGGGGAGCTGTTTTTT
many TRBJ1-2 TRBV29-1 NA CSVDLRSDLYGYTF TGCAGCGTTGATCTTCGGTCGGACCTATATGGCTACACCTTC
many TRBJ2-3 TRBV3-1 TRBD2 CASSQDLLAGATDTQYF TGTGCCAGCAGCCAAGACCTACTAGCGGGAGCGACCGATACGCAGTATTTT
NA TRBJ2-7 TRBV12-3/TRBV12-4 TRBD1 CASSWGQREQYF TGTGCCAGCAGTTGGGGACAGCGAGAGCAGTACTTC
NA TRBJ2-7 TRBV19 TRBD1 CASRPGTGQTYEQYF TGTGCCAGTAGGCCAGGGACAGGGCAGACCTACGAGCAGTACTTC
many TRBJ2-7 TRBV12-3/TRBV12-4 TRBD2 CASIPGLASSYEQYF TGTGCCAGCATACCGGGACTAGCGAGCTCCTACGAGCAGTACTTC
many TRBJ2-2 TRBV2 TRBD2 CASSPGTSGEAGTGELFF TGTGCCAGCAGTCCTGGGACTAGCGGGGAGGCGGGCACCGGGGAGCTGTTTTTT
few TRBJ1-1 TRBV5-6 NA CASSLLVRAMNTEAFF TGTGCCAGCAGCTTGTTGGTCAGGGCGATGAACACTGAAGCTTTCTTT
few TRBJ2-7 TRBV4-1 TRBD2 CASSHLAGVSYEQYF TGCGCCAGCAGCCACCTAGCGGGAGTTAGCTACGAGCAGTACTTC
NA TRBJ2-3 TRBV7-2 NA CASSSHRGDTQYF TGTGCCAGCAGCAGCCATAGGGGGGATACGCAGTATTTT
NA TRBJ1-5 TRBV28 TRBD1 CASSLSGTGIRSNQPQHF TGTGCCAGCAGTTTATCCGGGACAGGGATCCGGAGCAATCAGCCCCAGCATTTT